Listed below are T cell receptor beta chains from one sample, sequenced in a study of blood T cell repertoires in COVID-19. The data were produced by immunoSEQ multiplex PCR, yet TCRdb's version contains in-frame clones alone and is incomplete. The top ten hold 0.95% to 1.3% of the sample, which has under 500,000 clones, 80% to 90% seen once. Sequencing input: PBMCs or T cells enriched from blood (not recorded which). The receptors derive from a man aged 25-45 years who had recovered from COVID-19. The CDR3 runs from the conserved cysteine through the conserved F or W. A D gene is named only where the DNA matches it firmly. Size values are once, few and many counts, or a class for expanded clones, and some rows have none.

J gene,V gene,D gene,clone size,CDR3 DNA,CDR3 protein
TRBJ2-1,TRBV4-2,NA,once,TGTGCCAGCAGCCAAGGGGACCCGGGAGTGCTCTACAATGAGCAGTTCTTC,CASSQGDPGVLYNEQFF
TRBJ2-7,TRBV5-4,NA,NA,TGTGCCAGCAGCTTAGTGGGGGCGAGCGAGCAGTACTTC,CASSLVGASEQYF
TRBJ2-7,TRBV29-1,NA,once,TGCAGCGTCATAAAGAGCTCGACAGTGTACGAGCAGTACTTC,CSVIKSSTVYEQYF
TRBJ1-5,TRBV30,NA,NA,TGTGCCTGGAGTGTAGGGGATGCGGATCAGCCCCAGCATTTT,CAWSVGDADQPQHF
TRBJ2-3,TRBV19,TRBD1,NA,TGTGCCAGTAGTACCGGACAGGCCCTCACAGATACGCAGTATTTT,CASSTGQALTDTQYF
TRBJ2-7,TRBV5-1,TRBD2,NA,TGCGCCAGCAGTAGAGCGGGAGGGTCCTACGAGCAGTACTTC,CASSRAGGSYEQYF
TRBJ1-6,TRBV7-8,NA,once,TGTGCCAGCAGCTTAGGGCAAGATAATTCACCCCTCCACTTT,CASSLGQDNSPLHF
TRBJ2-7,TRBV18,TRBD2,NA,TGTGCCAGCTCACTGTCCCCCGGGGAGGGCTCGAACGAGCAGTACTTC,CASSLSPGEGSNEQYF
TRBJ2-7,TRBV19,TRBD1,NA,TGTGCCACTCAGGATCCGGGACAGGGTTACTACGAGCAGTACTTC,CATQDPGQGYYEQYF
TRBJ2-7,TRBV5-1,NA,few,TGCGCCAGCAGCCCGGGGGACAGCTCCTACGAGCAGTACTTC,CASSPGDSSYEQYF
TRBJ1-5,TRBV4-1,NA,NA,TGCGCCAGCAGCCACGGGAGAAATCAGCCCCAGCATTTT,CASSHGRNQPQHF
TRBJ2-1,TRBV18,NA,NA,TGTGCCAGCTGTAAAGGGGACTTCTCGAGCTCCTACAATGAGCAGTTCTTC,CASCKGDFSSSYNEQFF
TRBJ2-7,TRBV28,TRBD2,NA,TGTGCCAGCAGTGCCCACACTAGCGGGGCCTCCAAAAGGTTTGAGCAGTACTTC,CASSAHTSGASKRFEQYF
TRBJ2-5,TRBV4-1,NA,NA,TGCGCCAGCAGCCAAACCTCGACTAGATCCCAAGAGACCCAGTACTTC,CASSQTSTRSQETQYF
TRBJ2-2,TRBV5-1,TRBD2,NA,TGCGCCAGCAGCTTGGACCTAGCGGGAGGCGGACGAACCGGGGAGCTGTTTTTT,CASSLDLAGGGRTGELFF
TRBJ2-5,TRBV28,TRBD2,NA,TGTGCCAGCGAGGGAGGGTTGGGAGCACAAGAGACCCAGTACTTC,CASEGGLGAQETQYF
TRBJ1-2,TRBV5-1,TRBD1,few,TGCGCCAGCAGCTTGGATACAGGGGAAGATGGCTACACCTTC,CASSLDTGEDGYTF
TRBJ2-5,TRBV13,TRBD2,NA,TGTGCCAGCAGCTTCAAAGCGGGAGGAACCTGGGGGGAGACCCAGTACTTC,CASSFKAGGTWGETQYF
TRBJ2-5,TRBV7-9,NA,NA,TGTGCCAGCACCGTGGGGGCTGCTGGGCAAGAGACCCAGTACTTC,CASTVGAAGQETQYF
TRBJ2-2,TRBV10-1,TRBD1,NA,TGCGCCAGCAGTCTGACAGGGGCCGGGGAGCTGTTTTTT,CASSLTGAGELFF
TRBJ2-7,TRBV11-2,TRBD2,NA,TGTGCCAGCAGCTGGGGGACTAGCAGCTCCTACGAGCAGTACTTC,CASSWGTSSSYEQYF
TRBJ1-6,TRBV5-6,TRBD1,NA,TGTGCCAGCAGCTTGGACAGGGGATGGGGTAGCAATTCACCCCTCCACTTT,CASSLDRGWGSNSPLHF
TRBJ2-7,TRBV18,TRBD2,NA,TGTGCCAGCTCACCTACGGGACTAGCGGGAGCCTACGAGCAGTACTTC,CASSPTGLAGAYEQYF
TRBJ1-5,TRBV28,NA,once,TGTGCCAGCAGTTCGCTGATGGGCACCCAGCCCCAGCATTTT,CASSSLMGTQPQHF
TRBJ1-4,TRBV21-1,NA,NA,TGTGCCAGCAGCAAAGTGGAGGGGGCGCGAGAAGAAAAACTGTTTTTT,CASSKVEGAREEKLFF
TRBJ1-2,TRBV23-1,NA,NA,TGCGTCCGATCGGGGGGAGAGAGTGATGGCTACACCTTC,CVRSGGESDGYTF
TRBJ2-5,TRBV7-2,NA,NA,TGTGCCAGCACCGCCGGGAGCTACCAAGAGACCCAGTACTTC,CASTAGSYQETQYF
TRBJ1-3,TRBV18,NA,few,TGTGCCAGCTCACCTCCCGGTAGCTCTGGAAACACCATATATTTT,CASSPPGSSGNTIYF
TRBJ2-7,TRBV14,NA,NA,TGTGCCAGCAGCCATTTCAGAGGAAGAGAGCAGTACTTC,CASSHFRGREQYF
TRBJ1-2,TRBV4-1,TRBD1,few,TGCGCCAGCAGCCATGGGGACAGGGCGGACGGCTACACCTTC,CASSHGDRADGYTF
TRBJ1-3,TRBV25-1,NA,many,TGTGCCAGGCACCCTACCACCATATATTTT,CARHPTTIYF
TRBJ2-1,TRBV14,TRBD2,few,TGTGCCAGCAGCCAAATGAAACTAGCGGGAGCTAGTTACAATGAGCAGTTCTTC,CASSQMKLAGASYNEQFF
TRBJ1-5,TRBV5-6,NA,once,TGTGCCAGCAGCACCTCAGGGGTTCACAATCAGCCCCAGCATTTT,CASSTSGVHNQPQHF
TRBJ2-1,TRBV3-1/TRBV3-2,TRBD2,NA,TGTGCCAGCAGCCAAGCCCCAGCGGGAGCTTGGAATGAGCAGTTCTTC,CASSQAPAGAWNEQFF
TRBJ2-1,TRBV3-1/TRBV3-2,TRBD1,NA,TGTGCCAGCAGGGCGGACAGGGGGCTCAATGAGCAGTTCTTC,CASRADRGLNEQFF
TRBJ2-1,TRBV7-3,NA,NA,TGTGCCAGCAGCTTACGTGGGGACAAAGGTCATAGTGAGCAGTTCTTC,CASSLRGDKGHSEQFF
TRBJ1-6,TRBV19,NA,NA,TGTGCCAGTAGACCGGACACCCTCTATAATTCACCCCTCCACTTT,CASRPDTLYNSPLHF
TRBJ1-3,TRBV19,TRBD1,NA,TGTGCCAGTAGCCGGGACAGACTGAAAGCATCTGGAAACACCATATATTTT,CASSRDRLKASGNTIYF
TRBJ2-3,TRBV11-3,NA,NA,TGTGCCAGCAGCTCGACCCAGGGGTGGGGTACAGATACGCAGTATTTT,CASSSTQGWGTDTQYF
TRBJ1-1,TRBV7-9,TRBD1,NA,TGTGCCAGCAGCTTAGGTTCCAGGGGGACTTTCTTT,CASSLGSRGTFF
TRBJ1-5,TRBV30,NA,NA,TGTGCCTGGAATGTAGGACAGCTCAATCAGCCCCAGCATTTT,CAWNVGQLNQPQHF
TRBJ2-1,TRBV4-2,NA,NA,TGTGCCAGTAAAGAATCCAGCTCCTACAATGAGCAGTTCTTC,CASKESSSYNEQFF
TRBJ1-5,TRBV7-8,NA,NA,TGTGCCAGCAGCCCCCAGGGTGGGCAGCCCCAGCATTTT,CASSPQGGQPQHF
TRBJ2-3,TRBV6-1,NA,NA,TGTGCCAGCAGTGGACCGACCGGCGGGACAGGCACAGATACGCAGTATTTT,CASSGPTGGTGTDTQYF
TRBJ1-1,TRBV7-5,NA,NA,TGTGTCAGAAGCTTAGTGGAGGGTGAGAACACTGAAGCTTTCTTT,CVRSLVEGENTEAFF
TRBJ1-2,TRBV12-3/TRBV12-4,TRBD1,NA,TGTGCCAGCAGTGACAGGGGCGCGAGTGGCTACACCTTC,CASSDRGASGYTF
TRBJ2-3,TRBV11-2,TRBD2,NA,TGTGCCAGCAGCTTCCTAGCGGGACCTAGCCCAGATACGCAGTATTTT,CASSFLAGPSPDTQYF
TRBJ1-5,TRBV5-1,NA,NA,TGCGCCAGCAGCTTGGCCGGGGTTAACAATCAGCCCCAGCATTTT,CASSLAGVNNQPQHF
TRBJ2-5,TRBV19,NA,NA,TGTGCCAGTAGGCAGGGGAGAGAGACCCAGTACTTC,CASRQGRETQYF
TRBJ1-2,TRBV11-2,NA,NA,TGTGCCAGCAGCTCCTTGGGGGGAGGAGGCTACACCTTC,CASSSLGGGGYTF
TRBJ2-6,TRBV18,NA,NA,TGTGCCAGCTCGCGGGGCTCTGGGGCCAACGTCCTGACTTTC,CASSRGSGANVLTF
TRBJ2-2,TRBV30,NA,few,TGTGCCTGGAGTGTACAGACGAACACCGGGGAGCTGTTTTTT,CAWSVQTNTGELFF
TRBJ2-1,TRBV28,TRBD1,NA,TGTGCCAGCAGCATGGACAGGGGTAAGTTCTTC,CASSMDRGKFF
TRBJ1-1,TRBV7-9,NA,NA,TGTGCCAGCAGCTCCCTCCAGGGTTTTCGAACTGAAGCTTTCTTT,CASSSLQGFRTEAFF
TRBJ1-5,TRBV21-1,NA,once,TGTGCCAGCAGCAATCCCCCAGGTGGATCGGAGGTAGGCAATCAGCCCCAGCATTTT,CASSNPPGGSEVGNQPQHF
TRBJ1-4,TRBV5-1,NA,NA,TGCGCCAGCAGCCGAGGGAGTAGTGAAAAACTGTTTTTT,CASSRGSSEKLFF
TRBJ1-6,TRBV10-3,NA,NA,TGTGCCATCAGTCCTGGGGCTGATAATTCACCCCTCCACTTT,CAISPGADNSPLHF